A single sample is the source of the 6 T cell receptor beta chains below, sequenced in a study of CD8 T cells in ankylosing spondylitis. The study's findings and limits: A motif of 7 or 8 highly homologous TCR beta variants was seen as apparently characteristic of ankylosing spondylitis blood.

Their cognate antigens are unknown. TCRdb ran MiXCR on the 5' RACE reads and lists one entry per CDR3 protein. The sample contains under 850,000 distinct CDR3 sequences, about 20% of which appear only once. Specimen: blood, either unsorted or a sorted T cell fraction (not recorded which). These receptors were taken from a male donor with ankylosing spondylitis.

This clonotype was seen a handful of times. The chain has TRBV12-3 or TRBV12-4 and TRBJ1-2; 7 nucleotides match TRBD1. The CDR3 is 13 amino acids. Trimming took 7 bases from V and 3 from J; bases not matched to a gene: 5. CDR3 amino acids: CASTDREDYGYTF. The CDR3 nucleotides read TGTGCCAGCACCGACAGGGAGGACTATGGCTACACCTTC.

J is TRBJ2-2 and V is TRBV7-9; D gene ambiguous. The germline CDR1 and CDR2 sequences are SEHNR and FQNEAQ (reference sequence). The germline V and J ends were trimmed by 6 bases and 1 base, with 15 bases remaining between them. This CDR3 comprises 16 residues. This CDR3 is CASSYHRTWNTGELFF. The CDR3 DNA reads TGTGCCAGCAGTTACCACAGAACTTGGAACACCGGGGAGCTGTTTTTT. The whole variable domain, remainder taken from reference TRBV7-9 and TRBJ2-2, is DTGVSQNPRHKITKRGQNVTFRCDPISEHNRLYWYRQTLGQGPEFLTYFQNEAQLEKSRLLSDRFSAERPKGSFSTLEIQRTEQGDSAMYLCASSYHRTWNTGELFFGEGSRLTVL.

Many counts were recorded for this clonotype. CDR3 sequence: CASSQDVQGGIQETQYF. As DNA, the CDR3 is TGTGCCAGCAGCCAAGACGTCCAGGGGGGTATTCAAGAGACCCAGTACTTC. The rearrangement uses TRBV4-2 and TRBJ2-5; D might be TRBD1 (7 bases). Germline CDR1 is LGHNA and CDR2 is YNFKEQ. Trimming cost V 0 bases and J 2 bases, with 16 bases left between them. The CDR3 is 17 residues long.

In DNA, the CDR3 is TGTGCCAGCAGCTCGGGACCGATCCAAGAGACCCAGTACTTC. It is translated as CASSSGPIQETQYF. The chain couples TRBV11-3 to TRBJ2-5, with D perhaps given as TRBD1 or TRBD2 (5 bases each). Germline lookup yields CDR1 SGHNT and CDR2 YENEEA. The CDR3 extends over 14 amino acids. Trimming shortened V by 4 bases and J by 1 base, and 10 bases separated the two germline ends.

This clonotype was counted many times. The rearrangement joins TRBV12-3 or TRBV12-4 to TRBJ2-2; TRBD2 is a possible D gene (5 bases). This CDR3 contains 15 residues. The ends were cut back, 9 bases at V and 5 bases at J, with 19 bases in the middle. The CDR3 nucleotides are TGTGCCAGTTACTCAACGGAGGTCCCGACCGGGGAGCTGTTTTTT. Its protein product is CASYSTEVPTGELFF.

The table lists this clonotype with a few counts. The gene calls are TRBV29-1 and TRBJ1-2, with 7 bases lining up with TRBD1. V lost 5 bases, J lost 8 bases, and 14 bases stayed unmatched. The germline V gene encodes CDR1 SQVTM and CDR2 ANQGSEA. The CDR3 is 14 amino acids. In DNA, the CDR3 is TGCAGCGTTCCGGACAGGACCCCAGCGGCGGGCTACACCTTC. This gives the protein CSVPDRTPAAGYTF.